A selection of T cell receptor beta chains follows, all from one sample in a study of CD8 T cells in Susac syndrome. Via MiXCR, TCRdb re-called the immunoSEQ multiplex PCR reads, giving one row per CDR3 protein. The sample yields 120,000 to 150,000 distinct CDR3 sequences, around 95% seen once. The specimen sequenced was CD4+ T cells from PBMCs. The source is a human donor with Susac syndrome. CDR3s include the opening cysteine and the closing phenylalanine or tryptophan. Each record gives: J gene, V gene, D gene, clone size, CDR3 protein, CDR3 DNA. A D gene is named only where the DNA matches it firmly. Some rows mark clone size as missing; the rest say once, few, many or name a class of expanded clone.

j_call: TRBJ2-7
v_call: TRBV12-3/TRBV12-4
d_call: -
clone_size: -
cdr3_aa: CASRLNRENNEQYF
cdr3_nt: TGTGCCAGCAGACTGAACAGGGAAAACAACGAGCAGTACTTC

j_call: TRBJ2-2
v_call: TRBV7-3
d_call: TRBD2
clone_size: -
cdr3_aa: CASSLAGGAPTGELFF
cdr3_nt: TGTGCCAGCAGCTTAGCCGGGGGGGCCCCCACCGGGGAGCTGTTTTTT

j_call: TRBJ1-1
v_call: TRBV12-3/TRBV12-4
d_call: TRBD1
clone_size: -
cdr3_aa: CASSPPDRMNTEAFF
cdr3_nt: TGTGCCAGCAGTCCCCCGGACAGGATGAACACTGAAGCTTTCTTT

j_call: TRBJ1-4
v_call: TRBV20-1
d_call: -
clone_size: -
cdr3_aa: CSARVPGLNEKLFF
cdr3_nt: TGCAGTGCTAGAGTTCCTGGCCTCAATGAAAAACTGTTTTTT

j_call: TRBJ2-1
v_call: TRBV4-1
d_call: -
clone_size: -
cdr3_aa: CASSQEGLWNNEQFF
cdr3_nt: TGCGCCAGCAGCCAAGAGGGTTTGTGGAACAATGAGCAGTTCTTC

j_call: TRBJ2-3
v_call: TRBV23-1
d_call: -
clone_size: -
cdr3_aa: CASSQSGGEGADTQYF
cdr3_nt: TGCGCCAGCAGTCAATCGGGCGGGGAAGGAGCAGATACGCAGTATTTT

j_call: TRBJ1-5
v_call: TRBV9
d_call: -
clone_size: -
cdr3_aa: CASSVGDRSNQPQHF
cdr3_nt: TGTGCCAGCAGCGTAGGGGACCGCAGCAATCAGCCCCAGCATTTT

j_call: TRBJ2-3
v_call: TRBV5-1
d_call: -
clone_size: -
cdr3_aa: CASSLEAGDTQYF
cdr3_nt: TGCGCCAGCAGCTTGGAGGCCGGGGATACGCAGTATTTT

j_call: TRBJ1-6
v_call: TRBV11-1
d_call: -
clone_size: -
cdr3_aa: CASSLGLDSPLHF
cdr3_nt: TGTGCCAGCAGCTTGGGGTTGGACTCACCCCTCCACTTT

j_call: TRBJ2-7
v_call: TRBV14
d_call: TRBD2
clone_size: -
cdr3_aa: CASSQDRLAGGEQYF
cdr3_nt: TGTGCCAGCAGCCAAGATCGGCTAGCGGGAGGCGAGCAGTACTTC

j_call: TRBJ1-1
v_call: TRBV24-1
d_call: -
clone_size: -
cdr3_aa: CATSTKPEAFF
cdr3_nt: TGTGCCACCAGTACCAAGCCTGAAGCTTTCTTT

j_call: TRBJ1-6
v_call: TRBV3-1
d_call: TRBD1
clone_size: -
cdr3_aa: CASRLGQGNSPLHF
cdr3_nt: TGTGCCAGTCGCTTGGGACAGGGTAATTCACCCCTCCACTTT

j_call: TRBJ2-1
v_call: TRBV5-4
d_call: TRBD2
clone_size: -
cdr3_aa: CASSPGGSSYNEQFF
cdr3_nt: TGTGCCAGCAGCCCGGGGGGAAGCTCCTACAATGAGCAGTTCTTC

j_call: TRBJ1-1
v_call: TRBV3-1
d_call: -
clone_size: -
cdr3_aa: CASSRGTVEAFF
cdr3_nt: TGTGCCAGCAGCCGAGGGACGGTTGAAGCTTTCTTT

j_call: TRBJ2-1
v_call: TRBV29-1
d_call: TRBD2
clone_size: -
cdr3_aa: CSGSGGTSYNEQFF
cdr3_nt: TGCAGCGGGAGCGGGGGGACTTCCTACAATGAGCAGTTCTTC

j_call: TRBJ2-1
v_call: TRBV20-1
d_call: -
clone_size: -
cdr3_aa: CSARDTNRDEQFF
cdr3_nt: TGCAGTGCGAGGGACACCAACAGGGATGAGCAGTTCTTC

j_call: TRBJ1-1
v_call: TRBV18
d_call: TRBD1
clone_size: -
cdr3_aa: CASSHDRGRSTEAFF
cdr3_nt: TGTGCCAGCTCACACGACAGGGGTCGGTCCACTGAAGCTTTCTTT

j_call: TRBJ2-1
v_call: TRBV24-1
d_call: -
clone_size: -
cdr3_aa: CATSDIQVGSEQFF
cdr3_nt: TGTGCCACCAGTGATATACAGGTTGGCTCTGAGCAGTTCTTC

j_call: TRBJ1-1
v_call: TRBV12-3/TRBV12-4
d_call: -
clone_size: -
cdr3_aa: CASSPGSGEWTEAFF
cdr3_nt: TGTGCCAGCAGTCCAGGGTCGGGCGAATGGACTGAAGCTTTCTTT

j_call: TRBJ2-5
v_call: TRBV27
d_call: TRBD1
clone_size: -
cdr3_aa: CASSLSTGFQTQYF
cdr3_nt: TGTGCCAGCAGTTTATCGACAGGGTTCCAGACCCAGTACTTC

j_call: TRBJ2-5
v_call: TRBV12-3/TRBV12-4
d_call: -
clone_size: -
cdr3_aa: CASSPTLGGKTQYF
cdr3_nt: TGTGCCAGCAGCCCCACGCTGGGTGGGAAGACCCAGTACTTC

j_call: TRBJ2-7
v_call: TRBV19
d_call: TRBD2
clone_size: -
cdr3_aa: CASSQTGTSGSGYEQYF
cdr3_nt: TGTGCCAGTAGTCAGACCGGGACTAGCGGGAGTGGGTACGAGCAGTACTTC

j_call: TRBJ2-1
v_call: TRBV11-3
d_call: -
clone_size: -
cdr3_aa: CASSLTPWDNEQFF
cdr3_nt: TGTGCCAGCAGCTTAACGCCCTGGGACAATGAGCAGTTCTTC

j_call: TRBJ1-1
v_call: TRBV24-1
d_call: -
clone_size: -
cdr3_aa: CATSGGLNTEAFF
cdr3_nt: TGTGCCACCAGTGGAGGCTTGAACACTGAAGCTTTCTTT

j_call: TRBJ2-7
v_call: TRBV5-4
d_call: -
clone_size: -
cdr3_aa: CATSYPGGYEQYF
cdr3_nt: TGTGCCACATCCTACCCAGGAGGTTACGAGCAGTACTTC

j_call: TRBJ2-5
v_call: TRBV12-3/TRBV12-4
d_call: TRBD2
clone_size: -
cdr3_aa: CASSSRTSGGFSTQYF
cdr3_nt: TGTGCCAGCAGTTCCCGGACTAGCGGGGGGTTCTCGACCCAGTACTTC

j_call: TRBJ2-5
v_call: TRBV20-1
d_call: -
clone_size: -
cdr3_aa: CSARARAGETQYF
cdr3_nt: TGCAGTGCTAGAGCCAGGGCGGGGGAGACCCAGTACTTC

j_call: TRBJ2-7
v_call: TRBV9
d_call: -
clone_size: -
cdr3_aa: CASSAQGAYEQYF
cdr3_nt: TGTGCCAGCAGCGCACAAGGGGCCTACGAGCAGTACTTC

j_call: TRBJ2-5
v_call: TRBV6-2/TRBV6-3
d_call: -
clone_size: -
cdr3_aa: CASSSLPTGRRETQYF
cdr3_nt: TGTGCCAGCAGTTCCTTACCGACAGGGAGGAGGGAGACCCAGTACTTC

j_call: TRBJ1-4
v_call: TRBV20-1
d_call: -
clone_size: -
cdr3_aa: CSAMAHNEKLFF
cdr3_nt: TGCAGTGCAATGGCCCATAATGAAAAACTGTTTTTT

j_call: TRBJ1-1
v_call: TRBV27
d_call: -
clone_size: -
cdr3_aa: CASMGRVNTEAFF
cdr3_nt: TGTGCCAGCATGGGCAGGGTGAACACTGAAGCTTTCTTT

j_call: TRBJ1-2
v_call: TRBV3-1
d_call: -
clone_size: -
cdr3_aa: CASSQRGPHDYTF
cdr3_nt: TGTGCCAGCAGCCAGAGGGGTCCTCATGACTACACCTTC

j_call: TRBJ2-1
v_call: TRBV5-1
d_call: -
clone_size: -
cdr3_aa: CASSPEWPAPYNEQFF
cdr3_nt: TGCGCCAGCAGCCCCGAATGGCCAGCCCCGTACAATGAGCAGTTCTTC

j_call: TRBJ1-5
v_call: TRBV12-3/TRBV12-4
d_call: -
clone_size: -
cdr3_aa: CASSPTGTVNQPQHF
cdr3_nt: TGTGCCAGCAGTCCCACAGGGACGGTCAATCAGCCCCAGCATTTT

j_call: TRBJ2-7
v_call: TRBV29-1
d_call: -
clone_size: once
cdr3_aa: CRWGYSYEQYF
cdr3_nt: TGCAGGTGGGGGTACTCCTACGAGCAGTACTTC

j_call: TRBJ1-1
v_call: TRBV7-2
d_call: -
clone_size: -
cdr3_aa: CASSLVGSTEAFF
cdr3_nt: TGTGCCAGCAGCTTAGTCGGCAGCACTGAAGCTTTCTTT

j_call: TRBJ1-1
v_call: TRBV11-3
d_call: -
clone_size: once
cdr3_aa: CASSLHFEGEAFF
cdr3_nt: TGTGCCAGCAGCTTGCACTTTGAGGGAGAAGCTTTCTTT

j_call: TRBJ2-2
v_call: TRBV9
d_call: TRBD1
clone_size: -
cdr3_aa: CASSMGQGVGELFF
cdr3_nt: TGTGCCAGCAGCATGGGACAGGGGGTGGGGGAGCTGTTTTTT

j_call: TRBJ2-1
v_call: TRBV7-9
d_call: TRBD2
clone_size: -
cdr3_aa: CASTLAGFPHEQFF
cdr3_nt: TGTGCCAGCACCCTAGCGGGGTTTCCCCATGAGCAGTTCTTC

j_call: TRBJ1-1
v_call: TRBV14
d_call: -
clone_size: once
cdr3_aa: CASSQDSGVTEAFF
cdr3_nt: TGTGCCAGCAGCCAAGATTCAGGGGTCACTGAAGCTTTCTTT

j_call: TRBJ2-2
v_call: TRBV20-1
d_call: -
clone_size: -
cdr3_aa: CSAEARRELFF
cdr3_nt: TGCAGTGCTGAGGCCCGGCGGGAGCTGTTTTTT

j_call: TRBJ1-1
v_call: TRBV7-8
d_call: TRBD1
clone_size: -
cdr3_aa: CASSAGAQGPPNTEAFF
cdr3_nt: TGTGCCAGCAGCGCCGGGGCACAGGGGCCCCCGAACACTGAAGCTTTCTTT

j_call: TRBJ2-1
v_call: TRBV5-4
d_call: -
clone_size: -
cdr3_aa: CASSLARGGDNEQFF
cdr3_nt: TGTGCCAGCAGCTTGGCCAGGGGGGGGGACAATGAGCAGTTCTTC

j_call: TRBJ2-5
v_call: TRBV15
d_call: -
clone_size: -
cdr3_aa: CATSRGMTGRRETQYF
cdr3_nt: TGTGCCACCAGCAGAGGGATGACAGGGAGGAGAGAGACCCAGTACTTC

j_call: TRBJ2-2
v_call: TRBV19
d_call: -
clone_size: -
cdr3_aa: CASRWGTGELFF
cdr3_nt: TGTGCCAGTAGATGGGGCACCGGGGAGCTGTTTTTT

j_call: TRBJ1-1
v_call: TRBV11-2
d_call: -
clone_size: -
cdr3_aa: CASSLDALTEAFF
cdr3_nt: TGTGCCAGCAGCTTAGACGCCCTCACTGAAGCTTTCTTT

j_call: TRBJ1-5
v_call: TRBV20-1
d_call: -
clone_size: once
cdr3_aa: CSASLPRGANQPQHF
cdr3_nt: TGCAGTGCCTCCCTCCCCAGGGGTGCCAATCAGCCCCAGCATTTT

j_call: TRBJ1-2
v_call: TRBV28
d_call: -
clone_size: -
cdr3_aa: CASSTGQPYGYTF
cdr3_nt: TGTGCCAGCAGTACGGGACAACCCTATGGCTACACCTTC

j_call: TRBJ1-1
v_call: TRBV29-1
d_call: -
clone_size: -
cdr3_aa: CSVGGISEAFF
cdr3_nt: TGCAGCGTTGGGGGTATTTCTGAAGCTTTCTTT

j_call: TRBJ2-5
v_call: TRBV6-6
d_call: -
clone_size: -
cdr3_aa: CATGGVHQETQYF
cdr3_nt: TGTGCCACCGGCGGAGTCCACCAAGAGACCCAGTACTTC

j_call: TRBJ2-7
v_call: TRBV3-1
d_call: TRBD2
clone_size: -
cdr3_aa: CASSQSGAYEQYF
cdr3_nt: TGTGCCAGCAGCCAAAGCGGGGCCTACGAGCAGTACTTC

j_call: TRBJ2-5
v_call: TRBV28
d_call: -
clone_size: -
cdr3_aa: CASSRDTGGGKTQYF
cdr3_nt: TGTGCCAGCAGTAGGGACACGGGAGGAGGGAAGACCCAGTACTTC

j_call: TRBJ1-1
v_call: TRBV7-9
d_call: -
clone_size: -
cdr3_aa: CASSFGTRLKIEAFF
cdr3_nt: TGTGCCAGCAGCTTCGGGACAAGATTAAAGATTGAAGCTTTCTTT

j_call: TRBJ2-3
v_call: TRBV5-1
d_call: -
clone_size: once
cdr3_aa: CASMRARPETDTQYF
cdr3_nt: TGCGCCAGCATGCGGGCACGGCCGGAGACAGATACGCAGTATTTT

j_call: TRBJ1-6
v_call: TRBV14
d_call: -
clone_size: -
cdr3_aa: CASSPDRLSPLHF
cdr3_nt: TGTGCCAGCAGTCCGGACAGATTGTCACCCCTCCACTTT

j_call: TRBJ1-6
v_call: TRBV6-5
d_call: -
clone_size: -
cdr3_aa: CASSYDSRHNSPLHF
cdr3_nt: TGTGCCAGCAGTTACGACAGCAGACATAATTCACCCCTCCACTTT

j_call: TRBJ2-1
v_call: TRBV7-3
d_call: TRBD2
clone_size: once
cdr3_aa: CASSFSGDRYNEQFF
cdr3_nt: TGTGCCAGCAGCTTTAGCGGGGATAGGTACAATGAGCAGTTCTTC

j_call: TRBJ2-7
v_call: TRBV15
d_call: -
clone_size: -
cdr3_aa: CATSRDKGIRDEQYF
cdr3_nt: TGTGCCACCAGCAGAGATAAGGGAATCCGGGACGAGCAGTACTTC